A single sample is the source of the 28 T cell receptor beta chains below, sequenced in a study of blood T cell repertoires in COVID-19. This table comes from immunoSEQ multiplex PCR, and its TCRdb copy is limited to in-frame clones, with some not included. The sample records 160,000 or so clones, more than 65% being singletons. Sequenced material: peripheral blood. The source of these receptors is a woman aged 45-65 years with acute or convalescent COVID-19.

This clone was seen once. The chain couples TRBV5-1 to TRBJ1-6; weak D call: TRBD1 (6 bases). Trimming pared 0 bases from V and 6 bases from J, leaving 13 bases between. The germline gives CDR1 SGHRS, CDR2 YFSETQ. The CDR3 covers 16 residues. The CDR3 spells CASSLGARGPNSPLHF. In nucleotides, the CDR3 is TGCGCCAGCAGCTTGGGGGCGCGGGGGCCTAATTCACCCCTCCACTTT.

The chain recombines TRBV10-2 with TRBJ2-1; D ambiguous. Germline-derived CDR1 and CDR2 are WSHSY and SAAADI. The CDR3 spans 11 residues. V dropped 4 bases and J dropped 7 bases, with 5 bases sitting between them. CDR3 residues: CASSGQNEQFF. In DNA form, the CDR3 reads TGCGCCAGCAGTGGGCAGAATGAGCAGTTCTTC.

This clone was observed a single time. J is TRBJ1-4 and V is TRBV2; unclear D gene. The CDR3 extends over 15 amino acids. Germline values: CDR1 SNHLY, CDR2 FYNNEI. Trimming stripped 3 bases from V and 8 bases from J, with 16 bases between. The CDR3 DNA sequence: TGTGCCAGCAGTGAGGTTTCGGGCGGGGAAGAAAAACTGTTTTTT. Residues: CASSEVSGGEEKLFF.

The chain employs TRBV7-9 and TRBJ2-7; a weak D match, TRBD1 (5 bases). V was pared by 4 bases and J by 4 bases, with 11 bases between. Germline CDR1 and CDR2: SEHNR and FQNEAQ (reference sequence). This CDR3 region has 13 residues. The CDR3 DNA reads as TGTGCCAGCAGCTCGACAGCGCTATACGAGCAGTACTTC. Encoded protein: CASSSTALYEQYF. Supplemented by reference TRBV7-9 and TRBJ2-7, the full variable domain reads DTGVSQNPRHKITKRGQNVTFRCDPISEHNRLYWYRQTLGQGPEFLTYFQNEAQLEKSRLLSDRFSAERPKGSFSTLEIQRTEQGDSAMYLCASSSTALYEQYFGPGTRLTVT.

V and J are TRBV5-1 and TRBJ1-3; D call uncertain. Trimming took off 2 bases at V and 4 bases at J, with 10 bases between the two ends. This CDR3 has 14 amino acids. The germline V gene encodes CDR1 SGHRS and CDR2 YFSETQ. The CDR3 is CASSFGNSGNTIYF. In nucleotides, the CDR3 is TGCGCCAGCAGCTTTGGTAACTCGGGAAACACCATATATTTT.

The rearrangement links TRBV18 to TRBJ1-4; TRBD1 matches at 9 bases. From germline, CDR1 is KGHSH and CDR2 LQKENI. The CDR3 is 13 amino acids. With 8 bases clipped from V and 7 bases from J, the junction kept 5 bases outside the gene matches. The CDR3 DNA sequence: TGTGCCAGCCGGGACAGGGTTGCTGAAAAACTGTTTTTT. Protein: CASRDRVAEKLFF.

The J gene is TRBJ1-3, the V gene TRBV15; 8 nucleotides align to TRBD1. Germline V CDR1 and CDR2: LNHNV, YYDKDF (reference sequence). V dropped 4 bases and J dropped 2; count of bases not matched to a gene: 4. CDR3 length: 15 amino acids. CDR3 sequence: CATSMDRVPGNTIYF. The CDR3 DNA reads TGTGCCACCAGCATGGACAGGGTGCCTGGAAACACCATATATTTT.

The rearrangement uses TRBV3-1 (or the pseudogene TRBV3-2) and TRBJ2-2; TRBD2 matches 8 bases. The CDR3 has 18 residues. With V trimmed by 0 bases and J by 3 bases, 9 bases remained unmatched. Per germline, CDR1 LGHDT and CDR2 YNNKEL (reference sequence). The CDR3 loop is CASSQDGLAGSYTGELFF. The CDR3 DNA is TGTGCCAGCAGCCAAGATGGGCTAGCGGGCTCATACACCGGGGAGCTGTTTTTT.

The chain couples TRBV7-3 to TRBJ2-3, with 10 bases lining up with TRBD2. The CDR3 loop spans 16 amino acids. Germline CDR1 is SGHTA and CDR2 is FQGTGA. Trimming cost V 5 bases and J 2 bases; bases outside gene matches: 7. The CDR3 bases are TGTGCCAGCAGCCCGAGACTAGCGGGTTCCACAGATACGCAGTATTTT. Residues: CASSPRLAGSTDTQYF.

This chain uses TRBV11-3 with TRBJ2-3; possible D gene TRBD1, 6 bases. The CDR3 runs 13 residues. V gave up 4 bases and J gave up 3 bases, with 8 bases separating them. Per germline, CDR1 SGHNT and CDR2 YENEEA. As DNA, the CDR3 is TGTGCCAGCAGCTCTACAGGGACAGATACGCAGTATTTT. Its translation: CASSSTGTDTQYF.

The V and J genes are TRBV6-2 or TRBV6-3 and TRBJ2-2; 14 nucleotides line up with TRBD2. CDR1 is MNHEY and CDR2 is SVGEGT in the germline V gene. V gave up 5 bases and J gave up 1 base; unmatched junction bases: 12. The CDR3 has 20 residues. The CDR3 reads CASSLGLAGGASLNTGELFF. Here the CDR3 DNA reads TGTGCCAGCAGTCTTGGACTAGCGGGGGGCGCCTCACTGAACACCGGGGAGCTGTTTTTT.

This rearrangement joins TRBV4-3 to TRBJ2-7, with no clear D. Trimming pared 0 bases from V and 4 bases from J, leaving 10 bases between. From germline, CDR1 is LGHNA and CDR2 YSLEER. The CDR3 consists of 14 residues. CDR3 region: CASSQDIHGYEQYF. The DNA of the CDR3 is TGCGCCAGCAGCCAAGATATTCACGGGTACGAGCAGTACTTC.

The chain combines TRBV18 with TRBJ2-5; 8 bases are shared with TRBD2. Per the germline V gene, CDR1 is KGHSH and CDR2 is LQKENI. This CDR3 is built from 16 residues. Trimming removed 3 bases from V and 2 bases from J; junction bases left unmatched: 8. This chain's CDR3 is CASSPSSGLFQETQYF. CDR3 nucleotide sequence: TGTGCCAGCTCACCCTCTAGCGGGTTATTTCAAGAGACCCAGTACTTC.

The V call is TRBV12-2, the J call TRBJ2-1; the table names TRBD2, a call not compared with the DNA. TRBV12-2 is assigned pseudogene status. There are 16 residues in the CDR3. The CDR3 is CASRRVIAGAPLKEFF. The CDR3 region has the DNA TGTGCAAGTCGCAGAGTAATAGCGGGGGCCCCCTTGAAGGAGTTCTTC.

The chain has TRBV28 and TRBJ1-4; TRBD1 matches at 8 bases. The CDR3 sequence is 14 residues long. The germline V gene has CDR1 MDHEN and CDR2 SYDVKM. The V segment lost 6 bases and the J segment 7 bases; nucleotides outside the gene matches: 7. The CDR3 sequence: CASSQQGEGEKLFF. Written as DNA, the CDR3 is TGTGCCAGCAGCCAACAGGGGGAGGGTGAAAAACTGTTTTTT.

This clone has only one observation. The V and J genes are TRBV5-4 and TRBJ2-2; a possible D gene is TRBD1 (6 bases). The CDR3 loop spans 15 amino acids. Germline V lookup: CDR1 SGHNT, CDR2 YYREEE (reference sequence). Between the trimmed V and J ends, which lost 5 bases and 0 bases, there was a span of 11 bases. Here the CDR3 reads CASSPGQANTGELFF. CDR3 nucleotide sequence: TGTGCCAGCAGTCCGGGACAAGCGAACACCGGGGAGCTGTTTTTT.

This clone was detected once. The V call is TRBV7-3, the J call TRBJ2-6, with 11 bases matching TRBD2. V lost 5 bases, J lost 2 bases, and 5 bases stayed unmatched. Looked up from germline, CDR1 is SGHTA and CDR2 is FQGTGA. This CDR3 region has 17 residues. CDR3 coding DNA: TGTGCCAGCAGCGATAGCGGGGGGGCCGCTGGGGCCAACGTCCTGACTTTC. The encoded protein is CASSDSGGAAGANVLTF.

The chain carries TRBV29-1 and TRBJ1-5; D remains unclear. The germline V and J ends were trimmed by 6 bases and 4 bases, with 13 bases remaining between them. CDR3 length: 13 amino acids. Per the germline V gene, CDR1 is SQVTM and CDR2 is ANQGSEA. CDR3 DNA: TGCAGCGTGGTGACCGGAGGAAATCAGCCCCAGCATTTT. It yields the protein CSVVTGGNQPQHF.

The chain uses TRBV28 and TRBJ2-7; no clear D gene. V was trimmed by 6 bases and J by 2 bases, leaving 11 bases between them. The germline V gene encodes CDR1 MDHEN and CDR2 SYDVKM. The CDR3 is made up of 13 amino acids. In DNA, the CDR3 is TGTGCCAGCAGCCTCGTGGGCGCCTACGAGCAGTACTTC. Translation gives CASSLVGAYEQYF.

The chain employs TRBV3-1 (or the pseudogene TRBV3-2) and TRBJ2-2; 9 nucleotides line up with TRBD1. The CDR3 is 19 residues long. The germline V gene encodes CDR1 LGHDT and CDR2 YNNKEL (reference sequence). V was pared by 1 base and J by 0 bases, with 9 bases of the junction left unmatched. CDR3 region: CASSQGGTGLSANTGELFF. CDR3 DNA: TGTGCCAGCAGCCAAGGCGGGACAGGGCTCTCCGCGAACACCGGGGAGCTGTTTTTT.

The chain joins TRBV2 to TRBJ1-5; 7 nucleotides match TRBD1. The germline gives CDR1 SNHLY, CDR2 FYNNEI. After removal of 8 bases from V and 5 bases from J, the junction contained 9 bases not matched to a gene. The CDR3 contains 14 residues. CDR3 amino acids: CASLRTGGDQPQHF. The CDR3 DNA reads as TGTGCCAGCCTTCGGACAGGAGGAGATCAGCCCCAGCATTTT. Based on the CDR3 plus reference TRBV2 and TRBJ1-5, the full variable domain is EPEVTQTPSHQVTQMGQEVILRCVPISNHLYFYWYRQILGQKVEFLVSFYNNEISEKSEIFDDQFSVERPDGSNFTLKIRSTKLEDSAMYFCASLRTGGDQPQHFGDGTRLSIL.

The CDR3 loop is CASSPGGTDTQYF. As DNA, the CDR3 is TGTGCCAGCAGCCCAGGGGGCACAGATACGCAGTATTTT. The chain is built from TRBV7-9 and TRBJ2-3; D is possibly TRBD1 (6 bases). Germline V gene lookup returns CDR1 SEHNR and CDR2 FQNEAQ (reference sequence). V was cut by 5 bases and J by 1 base, with 7 bases left in between. The CDR3 sequence is 13 residues long.

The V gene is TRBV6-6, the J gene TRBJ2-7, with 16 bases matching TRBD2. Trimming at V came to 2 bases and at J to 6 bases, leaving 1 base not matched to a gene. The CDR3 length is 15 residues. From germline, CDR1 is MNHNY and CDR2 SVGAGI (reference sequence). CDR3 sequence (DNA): TGTGCCAGCAGTTACGGGACTAGCGGGAGGGGCGAGCAGTACTTC. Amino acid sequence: CASSYGTSGRGEQYF.

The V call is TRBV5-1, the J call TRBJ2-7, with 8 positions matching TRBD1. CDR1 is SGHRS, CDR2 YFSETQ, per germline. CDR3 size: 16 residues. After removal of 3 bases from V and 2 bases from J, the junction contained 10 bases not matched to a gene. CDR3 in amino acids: CASSWTGTGTAYEQYF. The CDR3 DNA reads TGCGCCAGCAGCTGGACCGGGACAGGAACCGCCTACGAGCAGTACTTC.

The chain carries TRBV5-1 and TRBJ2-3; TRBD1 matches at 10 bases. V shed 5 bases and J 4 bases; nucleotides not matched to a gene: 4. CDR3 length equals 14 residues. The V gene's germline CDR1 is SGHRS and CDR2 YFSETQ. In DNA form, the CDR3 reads TGCGCCAGCAGGTCCGGGACAGGGGCAGATACGCAGTATTTT. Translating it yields CASRSGTGADTQYF.

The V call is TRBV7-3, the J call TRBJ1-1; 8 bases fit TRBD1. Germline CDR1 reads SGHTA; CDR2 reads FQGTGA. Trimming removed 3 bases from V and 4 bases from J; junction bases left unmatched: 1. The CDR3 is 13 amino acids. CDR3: CASSFTGGTEAFF. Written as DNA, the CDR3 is TGTGCCAGCAGCTTTACAGGGGGCACTGAAGCTTTCTTT.

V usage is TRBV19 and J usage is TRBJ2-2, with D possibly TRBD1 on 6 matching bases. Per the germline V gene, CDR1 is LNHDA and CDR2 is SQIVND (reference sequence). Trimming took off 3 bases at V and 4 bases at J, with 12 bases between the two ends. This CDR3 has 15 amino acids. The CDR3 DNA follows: TGTGCCAGTAGTATTAACAGGGTGGGCACCGGGGAGCTGTTTTTT. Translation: CASSINRVGTGELFF.

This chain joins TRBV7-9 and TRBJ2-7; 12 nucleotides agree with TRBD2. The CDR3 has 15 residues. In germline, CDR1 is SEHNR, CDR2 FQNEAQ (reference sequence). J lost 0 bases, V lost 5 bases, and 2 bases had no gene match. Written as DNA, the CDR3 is TGTGCCAGCAGCACGACTAGCGGGGGCTCCTACGAGCAGTACTTC. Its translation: CASSTTSGGSYEQYF.